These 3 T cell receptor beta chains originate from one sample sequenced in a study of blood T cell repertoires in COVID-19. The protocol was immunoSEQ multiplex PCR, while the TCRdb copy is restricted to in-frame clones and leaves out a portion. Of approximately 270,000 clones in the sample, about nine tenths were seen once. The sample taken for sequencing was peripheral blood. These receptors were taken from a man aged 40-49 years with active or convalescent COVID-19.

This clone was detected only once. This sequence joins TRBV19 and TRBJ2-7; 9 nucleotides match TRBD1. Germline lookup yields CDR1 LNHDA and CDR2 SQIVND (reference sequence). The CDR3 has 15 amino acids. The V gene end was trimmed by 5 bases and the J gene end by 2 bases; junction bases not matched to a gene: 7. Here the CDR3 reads CASSLAGTGTYEQYF. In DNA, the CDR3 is TGTGCCAGTAGTCTTGCCGGGACAGGGACCTACGAGCAGTACTTC.

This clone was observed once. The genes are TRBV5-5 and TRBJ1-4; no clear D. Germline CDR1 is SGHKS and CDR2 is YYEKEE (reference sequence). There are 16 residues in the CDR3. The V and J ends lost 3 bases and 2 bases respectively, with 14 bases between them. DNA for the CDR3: TGTGCCAGCAGCTCGCCGGGGAAGGCCACTAATGAAAAACTGTTTTTT. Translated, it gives CASSSPGKATNEKLFF. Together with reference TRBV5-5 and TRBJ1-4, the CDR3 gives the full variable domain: DAGVTQSPTHLIKTRGQQVTLRCSPISGHKSVSWYQQVLGQGPQFIFQYYEKEERGRGNFPDRFSARQFPNYSSELNVNALLLGDSALYLCASSSPGKATNEKLFFGSGTQLSVL.

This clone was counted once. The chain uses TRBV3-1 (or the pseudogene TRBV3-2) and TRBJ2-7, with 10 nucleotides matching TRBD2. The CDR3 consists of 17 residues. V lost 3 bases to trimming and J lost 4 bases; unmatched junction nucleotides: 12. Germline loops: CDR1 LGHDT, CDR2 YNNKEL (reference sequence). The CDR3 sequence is CASSQVGTSAIPYEQYF. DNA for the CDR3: TGTGCCAGCAGCCAGGTCGGGACTAGCGCCATACCTTACGAGCAGTACTTC.